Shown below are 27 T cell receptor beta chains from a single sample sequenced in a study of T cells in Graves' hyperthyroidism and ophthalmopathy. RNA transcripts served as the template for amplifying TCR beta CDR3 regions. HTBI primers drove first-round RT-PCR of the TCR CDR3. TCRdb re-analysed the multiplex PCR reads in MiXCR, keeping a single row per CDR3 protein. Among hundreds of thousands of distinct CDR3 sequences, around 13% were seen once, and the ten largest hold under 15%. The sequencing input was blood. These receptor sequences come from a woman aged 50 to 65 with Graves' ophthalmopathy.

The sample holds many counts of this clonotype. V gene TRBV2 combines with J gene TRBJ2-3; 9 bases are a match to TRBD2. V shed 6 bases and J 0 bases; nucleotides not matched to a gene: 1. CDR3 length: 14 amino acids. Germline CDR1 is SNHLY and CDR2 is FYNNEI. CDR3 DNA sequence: TGTGCCAGCAGGGCGGGAGGGAGCACAGATACGCAGTATTTT. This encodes CASRAGGSTDTQYF.

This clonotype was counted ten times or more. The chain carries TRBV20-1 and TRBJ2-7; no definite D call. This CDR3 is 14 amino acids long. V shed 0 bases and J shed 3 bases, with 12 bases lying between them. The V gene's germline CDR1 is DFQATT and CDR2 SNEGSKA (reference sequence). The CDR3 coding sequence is TGCAGTGCTAGAGATCCTAGGCCTAGCTACGAGCAGTACTTC. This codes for CSARDPRPSYEQYF.

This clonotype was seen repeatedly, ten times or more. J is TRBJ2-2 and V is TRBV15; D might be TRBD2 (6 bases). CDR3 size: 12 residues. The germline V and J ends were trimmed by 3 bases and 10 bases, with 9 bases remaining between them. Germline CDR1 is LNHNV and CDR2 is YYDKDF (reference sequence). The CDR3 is CATSRDYVELFF. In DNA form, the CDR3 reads TGTGCCACCAGCAGGGACTACGTGGAGCTGTTTTTT.

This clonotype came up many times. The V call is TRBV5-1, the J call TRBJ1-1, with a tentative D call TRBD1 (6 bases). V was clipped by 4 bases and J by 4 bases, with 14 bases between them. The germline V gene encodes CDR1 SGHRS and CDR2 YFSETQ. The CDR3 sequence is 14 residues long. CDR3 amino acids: CASSPKEGGTEAFF. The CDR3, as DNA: TGCGCCAGCAGCCCGAAGGAGGGGGGCACTGAAGCTTTCTTT.

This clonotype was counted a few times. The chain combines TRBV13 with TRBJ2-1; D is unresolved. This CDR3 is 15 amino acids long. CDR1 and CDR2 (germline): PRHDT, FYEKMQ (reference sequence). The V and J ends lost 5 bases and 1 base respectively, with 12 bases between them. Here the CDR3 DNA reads TGTGCCAGCAGCCCAAGGACCCGGTCCTACAATGAGCAGTTCTTC. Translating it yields CASSPRTRSYNEQFF.

The CDR3 DNA reads TGTGCCAGCAGCTTAGGGGGCGCATATTCGACCGAGCAGTACTTC. Its translation: CASSLGGAYSTEQYF. The rearrangement uses TRBV11-2 and TRBJ2-7, with TRBD1 as a possible D gene (5 bases). The CDR3 covers 15 residues. The germline V gene has CDR1 SGHAT and CDR2 FQNNGV. Between the trimmed V and J ends, which lost 1 base and 6 bases, there was a span of 16 bases.

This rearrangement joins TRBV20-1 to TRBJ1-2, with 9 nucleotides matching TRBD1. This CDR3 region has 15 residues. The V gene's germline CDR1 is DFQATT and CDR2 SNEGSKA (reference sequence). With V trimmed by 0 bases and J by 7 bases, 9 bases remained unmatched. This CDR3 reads CSARDGRTGVGGYTF. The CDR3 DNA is TGCAGTGCTAGAGACGGAAGGACAGGGGTGGGTGGCTACACCTTC.

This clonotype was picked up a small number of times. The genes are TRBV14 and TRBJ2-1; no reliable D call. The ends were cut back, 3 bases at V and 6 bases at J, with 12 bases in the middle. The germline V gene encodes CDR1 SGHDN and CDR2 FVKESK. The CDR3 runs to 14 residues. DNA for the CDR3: TGTGCCAGCAGCCAGACGAACTGGGTCAATGAGCAGTTCTTC. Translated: CASSQTNWVNEQFF. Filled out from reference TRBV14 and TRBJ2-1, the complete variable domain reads EAGVTQFPSHSVIEKGQTVTLRCDPISGHDNLYWYRRVMGKEIKFLLHFVKESKQDESGMPNNRFLAERTGGTYSTLKVQPAELEDSGVYFCASSQTNWVNEQFFGPGTRLTVL.

CDR3 DNA sequence: TGTGCCAGCTCACCGACCCTCGGACAGGGGGCTGGTTCCACCGGGGAGCTGTTTTTT. Translating it yields CASSPTLGQGAGSTGELFF. The V call is TRBV18, the J call TRBJ2-2; 11 bases map to TRBD1. The junction had 13 bases not matched to a gene; V was cut back by 3 bases and J by 4 bases. The CDR3 contains 19 residues. Looked up from germline, CDR1 is KGHSH and CDR2 is LQKENI.

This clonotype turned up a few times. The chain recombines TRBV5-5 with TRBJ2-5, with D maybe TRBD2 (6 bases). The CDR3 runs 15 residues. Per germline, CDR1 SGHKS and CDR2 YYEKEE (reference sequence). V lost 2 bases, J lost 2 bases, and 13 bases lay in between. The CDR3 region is CASSFVSAGQETQYF. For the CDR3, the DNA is TGTGCCAGCAGCTTCGTGAGTGCGGGACAAGAGACCCAGTACTTC.

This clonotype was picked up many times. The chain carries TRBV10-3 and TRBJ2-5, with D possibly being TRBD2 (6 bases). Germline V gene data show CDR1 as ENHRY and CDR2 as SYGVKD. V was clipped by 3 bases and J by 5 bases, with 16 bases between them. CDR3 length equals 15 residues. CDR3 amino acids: CAISEWDLPGETQYF. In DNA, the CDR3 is TGTGCCATCAGTGAATGGGACTTGCCGGGTGAGACCCAGTACTTC.

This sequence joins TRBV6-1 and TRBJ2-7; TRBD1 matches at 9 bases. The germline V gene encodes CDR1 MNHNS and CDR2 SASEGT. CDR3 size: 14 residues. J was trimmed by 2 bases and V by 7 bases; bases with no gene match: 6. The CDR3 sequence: CASTLGTGTYEQYF. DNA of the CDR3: TGTGCCAGCACCCTCGGGACAGGGACCTACGAGCAGTACTTC.

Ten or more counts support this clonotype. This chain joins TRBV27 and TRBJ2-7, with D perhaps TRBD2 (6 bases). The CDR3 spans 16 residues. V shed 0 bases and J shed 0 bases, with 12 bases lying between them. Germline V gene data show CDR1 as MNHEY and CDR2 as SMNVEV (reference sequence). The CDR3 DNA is TGTGCCAGCAGTTTATCGGGGACTCCCACCTCCTACGAGCAGTACTTC. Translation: CASSLSGTPTSYEQYF.

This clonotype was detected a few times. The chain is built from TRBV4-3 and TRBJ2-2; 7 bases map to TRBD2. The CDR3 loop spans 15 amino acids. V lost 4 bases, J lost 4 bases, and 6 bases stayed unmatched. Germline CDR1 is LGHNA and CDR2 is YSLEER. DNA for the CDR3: TGCGCCAGCAGCCCAGCGGGACTTTCCACCGGGGAGCTGTTTTTT. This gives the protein CASSPAGLSTGELFF.

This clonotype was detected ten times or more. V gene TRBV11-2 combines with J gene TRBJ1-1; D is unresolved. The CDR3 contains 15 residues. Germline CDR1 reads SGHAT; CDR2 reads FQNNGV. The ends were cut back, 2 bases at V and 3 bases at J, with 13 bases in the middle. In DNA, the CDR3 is TGTGCCAGCAGCTTATTAGAGGCGGTCTACACTGAAGCTTTCTTT. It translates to CASSLLEAVYTEAFF. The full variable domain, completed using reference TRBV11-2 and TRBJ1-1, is EAGVAQSPRYKIIEKRQSVAFWCNPISGHATLYWYQQILGQGPKLLIQFQNNGVVDDSQLPKDRFSAERLKGVDSTLKIQPAKLEDSAVYLCASSLLEAVYTEAFFGQGTRLTVV.

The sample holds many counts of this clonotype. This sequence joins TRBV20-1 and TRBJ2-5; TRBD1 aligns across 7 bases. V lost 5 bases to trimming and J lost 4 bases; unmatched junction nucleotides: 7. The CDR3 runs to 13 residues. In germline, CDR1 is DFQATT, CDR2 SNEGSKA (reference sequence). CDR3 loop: CSAVRGLGETQYF. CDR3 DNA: TGCAGTGCTGTTAGGGGGCTCGGAGAGACCCAGTACTTC.

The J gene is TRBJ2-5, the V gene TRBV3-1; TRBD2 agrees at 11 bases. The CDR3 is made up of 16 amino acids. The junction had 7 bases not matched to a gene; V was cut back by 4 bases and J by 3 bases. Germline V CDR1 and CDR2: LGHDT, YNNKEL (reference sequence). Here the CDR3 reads CASSLKLAGAKETQYF. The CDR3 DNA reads TGTGCCAGCAGCCTAAAACTAGCGGGAGCAAAAGAGACCCAGTACTTC.

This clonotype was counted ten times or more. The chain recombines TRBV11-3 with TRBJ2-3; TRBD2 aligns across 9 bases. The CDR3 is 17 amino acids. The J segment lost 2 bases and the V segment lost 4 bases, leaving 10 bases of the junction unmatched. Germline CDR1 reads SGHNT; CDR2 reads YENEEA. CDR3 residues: CASSSPGVAGVTDTQYF. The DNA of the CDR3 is TGTGCCAGCAGCTCCCCGGGGGTAGCGGGGGTCACAGATACGCAGTATTTT.

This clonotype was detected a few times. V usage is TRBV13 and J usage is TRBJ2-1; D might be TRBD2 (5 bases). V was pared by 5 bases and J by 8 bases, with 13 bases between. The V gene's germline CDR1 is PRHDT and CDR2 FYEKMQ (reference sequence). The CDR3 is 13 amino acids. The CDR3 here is CASSPVLVHEQFF. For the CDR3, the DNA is TGTGCCAGCAGCCCCGTACTAGTCCATGAGCAGTTCTTC.

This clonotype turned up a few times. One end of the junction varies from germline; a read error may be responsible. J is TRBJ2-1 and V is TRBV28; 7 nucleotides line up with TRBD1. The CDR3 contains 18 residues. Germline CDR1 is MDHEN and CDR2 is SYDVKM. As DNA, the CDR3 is TGTGCCAGCAGCCCTCCGGGACAGAATCTCCTCTCCTACAATGAGCAGCTCTTC. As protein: CASSPPGQNLLSYNEQLF.

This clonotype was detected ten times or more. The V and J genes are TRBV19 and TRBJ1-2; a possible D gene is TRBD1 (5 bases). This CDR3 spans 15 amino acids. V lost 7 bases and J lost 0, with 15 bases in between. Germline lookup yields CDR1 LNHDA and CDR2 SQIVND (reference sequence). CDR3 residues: CASTETAYTNYGYTF. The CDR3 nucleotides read TGTGCCAGTACCGAGACAGCTTATACTAACTATGGCTACACCTTC.

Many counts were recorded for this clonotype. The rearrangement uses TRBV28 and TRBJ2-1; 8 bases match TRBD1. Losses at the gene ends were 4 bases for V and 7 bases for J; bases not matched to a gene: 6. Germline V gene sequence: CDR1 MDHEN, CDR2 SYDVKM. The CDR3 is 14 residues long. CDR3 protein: CASSSGQGLNEQFF. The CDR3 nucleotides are TGTGCCAGCAGTTCCGGACAGGGTTTGAATGAGCAGTTCTTC.

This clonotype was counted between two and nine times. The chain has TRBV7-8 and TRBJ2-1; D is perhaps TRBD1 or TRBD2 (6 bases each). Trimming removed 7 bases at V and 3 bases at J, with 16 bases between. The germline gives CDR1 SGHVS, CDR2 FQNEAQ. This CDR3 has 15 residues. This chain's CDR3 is CASKPGAMGYNEQFF. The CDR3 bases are TGTGCCAGCAAACCGGGGGCGATGGGCTACAATGAGCAGTTCTTC.

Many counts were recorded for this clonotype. CDR3 in amino acids: CSVVYGLEAFF. The CDR3 DNA reads TGCAGCGTTGTGTACGGGCTTGAAGCTTTCTTT. The chain has TRBV29-1 and TRBJ1-1; D unclear. V lost 4 bases and J lost 7, with 10 bases in between. CDR1 is SQVTM, CDR2 ANQGSEA, per germline. This CDR3 is 11 amino acids long. Together with reference TRBV29-1 and TRBJ1-1, the CDR3 gives the full variable domain: SAVISQKPSRDICQRGTSLTIQCQVDSQVTMMFWYRQQPGQSLTLIATANQGSEATYESGFVIDKFPISRPNLTFSTLTVSNMSPEDSSIYLCSVVYGLEAFFGQGTRLTVV.

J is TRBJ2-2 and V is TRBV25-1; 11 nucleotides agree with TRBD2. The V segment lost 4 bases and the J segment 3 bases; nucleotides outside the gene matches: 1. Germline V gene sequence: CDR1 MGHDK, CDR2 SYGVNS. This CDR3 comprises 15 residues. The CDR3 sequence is CASSGLAGYTGELFF. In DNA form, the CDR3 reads TGTGCCAGCAGTGGACTAGCGGGATACACCGGGGAGCTGTTTTTT.

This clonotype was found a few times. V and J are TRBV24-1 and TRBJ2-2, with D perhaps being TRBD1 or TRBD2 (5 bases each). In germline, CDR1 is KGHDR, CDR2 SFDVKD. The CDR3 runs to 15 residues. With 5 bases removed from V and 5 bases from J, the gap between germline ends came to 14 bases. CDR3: CATSVTGLGTGELFF. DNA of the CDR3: TGTGCCACCAGTGTTACGGGGCTCGGAACCGGGGAGCTGTTTTTT.

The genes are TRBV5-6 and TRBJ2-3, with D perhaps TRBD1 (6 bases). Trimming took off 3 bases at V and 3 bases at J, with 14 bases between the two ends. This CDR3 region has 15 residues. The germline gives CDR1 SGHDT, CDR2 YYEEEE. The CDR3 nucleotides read TGTGCCAGCAGCTCTAGGGTACAGGGAACAGATACGCAGTATTTT. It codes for CASSSRVQGTDTQYF.